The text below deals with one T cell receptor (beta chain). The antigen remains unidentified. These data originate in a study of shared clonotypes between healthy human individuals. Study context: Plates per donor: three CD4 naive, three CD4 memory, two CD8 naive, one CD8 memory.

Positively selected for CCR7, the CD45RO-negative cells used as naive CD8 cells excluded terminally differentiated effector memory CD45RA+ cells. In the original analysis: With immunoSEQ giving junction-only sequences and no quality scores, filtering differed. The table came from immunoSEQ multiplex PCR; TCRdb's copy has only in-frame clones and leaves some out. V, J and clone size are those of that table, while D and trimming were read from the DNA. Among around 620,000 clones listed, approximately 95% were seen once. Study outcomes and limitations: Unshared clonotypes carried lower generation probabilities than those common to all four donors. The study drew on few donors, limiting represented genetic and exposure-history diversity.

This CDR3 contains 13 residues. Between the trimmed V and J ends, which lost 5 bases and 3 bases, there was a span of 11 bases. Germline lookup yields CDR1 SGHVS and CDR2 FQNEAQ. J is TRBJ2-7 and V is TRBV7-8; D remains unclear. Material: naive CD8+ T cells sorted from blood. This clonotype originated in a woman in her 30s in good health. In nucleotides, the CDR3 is TGTGCCAGCAGCCCCTCGGGCGTCTACGAGCAGTACTTC. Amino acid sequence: CASSPSGVYEQYF.